The subject of this entry is one T cell receptor (beta chain). The target of this receptor is not known. It has no much larger one-base neighbor in the sample; base qualities were not kept. This sample also contains other DNA sequences that code for the same CDR3. This entry belongs to a study of T cell responses to AZD1222 COVID-19 vaccine (dated by TCRdb to 2020 to 2023). With respect to the entire study: AZD1222 recipients with second doses at about 4 weeks or about 12 weeks were pooled, because spike-specific TCR depth and breadth did not differ between schedules. A total of around 240 trial participants underwent TCR sequencing, of whom approximately 200 had received two doses of AZD1222 and some 25 had received two doses of the MenACWY control vaccine. Trial participants were enrolled by age into subgroups of 18-55, 56-69 and 70-plus years, and around 150, 29 and 61 TCR-sequenced participants, respectively, were included in these subgroups. Study-level results and caveats: Conclusions about previously exposed vaccinees are limited, since just six or seven AZD1222 recipients were seropositive for SARS-CoV-2 at baseline. In the small 56-69-year group, the increase in depth fell short of significance, most likely because of low power. Because no day 14 peak-response samples were available, repertoires were characterized only after the peak T cell response. The whole spike protein was spanned by vaccine-associated CD4 TCRs, and dominant responses were seen in regions 160-218 and 743-854. After two AZD1222 doses, both the breadth and the depth of spike-specific TCRs were significantly higher than at day 0 and than in MenACWY recipients. Reportedly, almost half of the unique spike-specific TCRs recognized epitopes lying outside the regions that are mutated in the B.1.351 and B.1.1.7 variants. Participants were mostly white British and included more females than males, and it was suggested by the authors that clonal diversity may have been underestimated.

Taken with the paper, the label for time point translates to: baseline before first vaccination. Vaccinee samples were obtained from the UK trials COV001 and COV002, which included a single-blind randomized controlled phase 2/3 trial of AZD1222 (ChAdOx1 nCoV-19) in healthy adults. For TCRbeta chain sequencing, PBMC samples from trial participants were taken at day 0 and at day 28 after the second dose. The germline V gene sets CDR1 to SGHRS and CDR2 to YFSETQ. V loses 5 bases, J loses 3 bases, and the germline ends lie 8 bases apart. CDR3 length: 12 amino acids, cysteine to phenylalanine. Only the CDR3 part of the read is kept: 36 bases, read in frame from the first base. The CDR3 regions of human TCRbeta chains were analyzed by immunosequencing. The published analysis was carried out like this. TCRs in the repertoires were compared against a reference library of SARS-CoV-2-specific TCRs that had been generated with the MIRA antigen-specificity platform. Breadth meant the fraction of unique TCRs that were SARS-CoV-2-associated, whereas depth meant the fraction of total T cells that were SARS-CoV-2-associated. Each spike-specific TCR was assigned to its reactive spike region and to a CD4 or CD8 class using the MIRA data. Log10-transformed breadth and depth values were compared by one-way ANOVA with Sidak's multiple comparisons tests. The immuneACCESS repertoire file appears here via TCRdb, limited to in-frame rearrangements. These files lack a portion of the clones; in checked studies, under half of the deficit traces to unresolved V genes, and the cause of the others is not known. V, J and clone size derive from that table, while D and trimming were established from the DNA sequence. This sample is represented by 150,000 or so clones; roughly 90% of them were singletons. In total, the top ten clones hold approximately 17% of the sample.

In this chain, TRBV5-1 is recombined with TRBJ1-1, with TRBD1 perhaps the D gene, on 5 matching bases. Sequenced here: peripheral blood, sampled on day 0 of AZD1222 vaccination. The sequence was collected from an adult in good health. The CDR3 region has the sequence CASRRGDTEAFF. In nucleotides, the sequence is TGCGCCAGCAGGAGGGGTGACACTGAAGCTTTCTTT.